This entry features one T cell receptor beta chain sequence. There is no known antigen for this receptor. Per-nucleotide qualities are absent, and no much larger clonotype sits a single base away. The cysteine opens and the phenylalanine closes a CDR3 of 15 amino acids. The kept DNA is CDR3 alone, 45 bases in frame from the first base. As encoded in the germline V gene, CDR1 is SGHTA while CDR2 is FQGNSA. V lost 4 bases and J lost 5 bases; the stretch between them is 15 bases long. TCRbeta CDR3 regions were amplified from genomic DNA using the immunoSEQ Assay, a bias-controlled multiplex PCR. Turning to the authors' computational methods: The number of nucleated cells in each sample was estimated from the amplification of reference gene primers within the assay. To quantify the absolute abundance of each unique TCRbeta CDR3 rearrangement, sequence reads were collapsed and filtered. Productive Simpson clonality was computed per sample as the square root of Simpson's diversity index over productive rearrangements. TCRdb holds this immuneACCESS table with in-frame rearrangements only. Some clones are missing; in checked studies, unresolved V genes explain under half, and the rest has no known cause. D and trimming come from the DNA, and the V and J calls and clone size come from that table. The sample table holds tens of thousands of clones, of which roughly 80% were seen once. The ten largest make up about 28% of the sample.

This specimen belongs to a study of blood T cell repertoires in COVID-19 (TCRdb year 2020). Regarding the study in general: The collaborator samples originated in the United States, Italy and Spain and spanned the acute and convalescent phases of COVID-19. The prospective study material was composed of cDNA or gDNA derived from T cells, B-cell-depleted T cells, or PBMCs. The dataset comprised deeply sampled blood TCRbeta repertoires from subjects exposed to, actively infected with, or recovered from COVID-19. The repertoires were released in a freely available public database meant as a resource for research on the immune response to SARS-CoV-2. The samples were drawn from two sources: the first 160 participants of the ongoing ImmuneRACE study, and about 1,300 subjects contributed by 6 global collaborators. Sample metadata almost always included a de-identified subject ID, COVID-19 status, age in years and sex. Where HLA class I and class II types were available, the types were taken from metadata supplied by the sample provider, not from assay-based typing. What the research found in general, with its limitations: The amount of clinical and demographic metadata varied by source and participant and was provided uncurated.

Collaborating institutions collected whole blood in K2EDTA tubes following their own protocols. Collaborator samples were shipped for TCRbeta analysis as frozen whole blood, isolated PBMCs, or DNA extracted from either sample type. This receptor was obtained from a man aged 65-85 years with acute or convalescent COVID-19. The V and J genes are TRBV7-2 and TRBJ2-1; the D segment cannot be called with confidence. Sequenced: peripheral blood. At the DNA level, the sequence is TGTGCCAGCAGCTCGACTCGAAGTGTCGACAATGAGCAGTTCTTC. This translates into CASSSTRSVDNEQFF.